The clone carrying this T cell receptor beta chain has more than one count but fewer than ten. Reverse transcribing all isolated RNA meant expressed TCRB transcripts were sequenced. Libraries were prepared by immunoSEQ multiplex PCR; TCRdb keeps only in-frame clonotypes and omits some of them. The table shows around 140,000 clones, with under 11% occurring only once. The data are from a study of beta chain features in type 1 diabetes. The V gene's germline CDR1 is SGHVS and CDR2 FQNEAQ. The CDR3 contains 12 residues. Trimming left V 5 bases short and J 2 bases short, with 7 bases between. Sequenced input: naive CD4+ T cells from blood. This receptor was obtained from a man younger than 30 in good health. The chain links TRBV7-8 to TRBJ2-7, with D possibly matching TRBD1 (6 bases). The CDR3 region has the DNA TGTGCCAGCAGCCCAGGGGCCTACGAGCAGTACTTC. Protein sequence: CASSPGAYEQYF.